Shown below are 8 T cell receptor beta chains from a single sample sequenced in a study of T-cell reconstitution after alpha-beta-depleted transplantation in children. Unique molecular identifiers tagged the TCRbeta library. Each CDR3 protein is one row after TCRdb ran MiXCR on the PCR reads. Among 440,000 or so distinct CDR3 sequences listed, 43% were seen once. Material: PBMCs, obtained before TCRalphabeta/CD19-depleted stem cell transplant. Source of these receptors: a girl aged 2 to 10 with aplastic anemia, due to receive a stem cell transplant.

The table lists this clonotype with a few counts. The chain is built from TRBV18 and TRBJ2-2; 7 nucleotides agree with TRBD2. Germline trimming cut 3 bases from V and 3 bases from J; bases unmatched to any gene: 7. The CDR3 totals 16 residues. CDR1 and CDR2 from the germline V gene are KGHSH and LQKENI. The CDR3 sequence is CASSPPSGKHTGELFF. The CDR3 DNA reads TGTGCCAGCTCACCGCCAAGCGGGAAACACACCGGGGAGCTGTTTTTT.

The table lists this clonotype with a few counts. V and J are TRBV11-2 and TRBJ2-1, with 10 bases aligning to TRBD2. Per germline, CDR1 SGHAT and CDR2 FQNNGV. This CDR3 contains 15 residues. J lost 8 bases, V lost 5 bases, and 9 bases had no gene match. The CDR3 protein is CASSPQREGIDEQFF. The CDR3 nucleotides are TGTGCCAGCAGCCCTCAGCGGGAGGGTATAGATGAGCAGTTCTTC.

This rearrangement joins TRBV5-5 to TRBJ1-5; D uncertain. CDR1 and CDR2 from the germline V gene are SGHKS and YYEKEE (reference sequence). Trimming cost V 4 bases and J 1 base, with 9 bases left between them. This CDR3 comprises 14 residues. CDR3 DNA sequence: TGTGCCAGCAGCCGGGGATCAAGCAATCAGCCCCAGCATTTT. Residues: CASSRGSSNQPQHF.

V and J are TRBV6-6 and TRBJ2-1, with a weak D call TRBD2 (8 bases). Germline CDR1 reads MNHNY; CDR2 reads SVGAGI (reference sequence). This CDR3 spans 13 amino acids. V lost 6 bases to trimming and J lost 8 bases, with 14 bases between them. CDR3 sequence: CASRGLGGDEQFF. The CDR3 bases are TGTGCCAGCAGGGGACTAGGGGGCGATGAGCAGTTCTTC.

The chain links TRBV5-1 to TRBJ2-1; D is undetermined. Trimming stripped 5 bases from V and 0 bases from J, with 9 bases between. This CDR3 is 14 amino acids long. Germline assignment: CDR1 SGHRS and CDR2 YFSETQ. CDR3 protein: CASSLHGSYNEQFF. The DNA of the CDR3 is TGCGCCAGCAGTCTTCATGGCTCCTACAATGAGCAGTTCTTC.

To note about this clonotype: A read error may produce the germline difference seen at one junction end. The chain has TRBV20-1 and TRBJ1-5; 7 nucleotides line up with TRBD1. Germline CDR1 DFQATT, CDR2 SNEGSKA (reference sequence). This CDR3 contains 14 residues. The CDR3 coding sequence is TGCAGTGCTTTTACAGGGGATAGCTATCAGCCCCAGCATTTT. Encoded protein: CSAFTGDSYQPQHF.

The rearrangement links TRBV6-2 or TRBV6-3 to TRBJ1-5; D is unresolved. With 4 bases removed from V and 2 bases from J, the gap between germline ends came to 9 bases. The CDR3 is made up of 14 amino acids. Germline loops: CDR1 MNHEY, CDR2 SVGEGT. The CDR3: CASSSRTGNQPQHF. The CDR3 bases are TGTGCCAGCAGTTCCCGGACGGGCAATCAGCCCCAGCATTTT.

The genes are TRBV5-4 and TRBJ2-1; 8 nucleotides agree with TRBD1. CDR1 and CDR2 (germline): SGHNT, YYREEE (reference sequence). Trimming cost V 2 bases and J 5 bases; bases outside gene matches: 6. The CDR3 length is 15 residues. The CDR3 DNA reads TGTGCCAGCAGCTTCGGGGACAGGATTAACAATGAGCAGTTCTTC. This gives the protein CASSFGDRINNEQFF.